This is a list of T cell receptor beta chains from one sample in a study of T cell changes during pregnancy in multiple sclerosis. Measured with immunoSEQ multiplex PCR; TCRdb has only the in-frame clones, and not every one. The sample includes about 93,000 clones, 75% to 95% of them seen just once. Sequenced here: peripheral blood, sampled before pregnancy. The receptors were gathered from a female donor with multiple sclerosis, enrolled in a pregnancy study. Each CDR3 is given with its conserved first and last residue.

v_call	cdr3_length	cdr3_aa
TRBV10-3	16	CAIGATSGSTQETQYF
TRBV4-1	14	CASSFGQGATEAFF
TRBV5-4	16	CASSLVSGGRGGELFF
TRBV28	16	CASSFRQGAVDYEQYF
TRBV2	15	CASSELGTGLGPQHF
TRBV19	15	CASSIQGGADQPQHF
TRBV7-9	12	CASRRDQETQYF
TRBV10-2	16	CASSESATLREEKLFF
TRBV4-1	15	CASSQGAAEYNEQFF
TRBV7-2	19	CASSYWTSGRVRSYNEQFF
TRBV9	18	CASSVDLAGGPGTGELFF
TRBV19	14	CASSIAGGSSEQFF
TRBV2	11	CASSGTGGYTF
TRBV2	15	CASSGAPEAKNIQYF